This passage covers 15 T cell receptor beta chains from one sample sequenced in a study of cytomegalovirus exposure and HLA in healthy donors. The PCR employed 60 Vbeta primers together with 13 Jbeta primers. Measured with immunoSEQ multiplex PCR; TCRdb has only the in-frame clones, and not every one. The table lists about 100,000 clones, around two thirds of them singletons, with about 14% in the top ten. Sequenced material: PBMCs. These receptors all come from a woman aged 40 to 50 in good health and CMV-seropositive.

This sequence joins TRBV29-1 and TRBJ2-5, with TRBD1 matching 9 bases. Germline V gene sequence: CDR1 SQVTM, CDR2 ANQGSEA. Trimming cost V 5 bases and J 4 bases; bases outside gene matches: 8. CDR3 length: 14 residues. The CDR3 is CSVQSGTGLETQYF. The DNA of the CDR3 is TGCAGCGTTCAAAGCGGGACAGGGCTAGAGACCCAGTACTTC.

This chain links TRBV6-5 with TRBJ1-3; TRBD1 matches 10 bases. Looked up from germline, CDR1 is MNHEY and CDR2 is SVGAGI. Trimming removed 6 bases from V and 3 bases from J; junction bases left unmatched: 5. The CDR3 runs 15 residues. CDR3 coding DNA: TGTGCCAGCAGCCCCGGACAGGGGGATGGAAACACCATATATTTT. Encoded protein: CASSPGQGDGNTIYF.

This clone appeared a single time. The chain recombines TRBV30 with TRBJ1-1; D is perhaps TRBD1 (6 bases). Trimming took off 3 bases at V and 11 bases at J, with 13 bases between the two ends. The CDR3 consists of 11 residues. Per the germline V gene, CDR1 is GTSNPN and CDR2 is SVGIG (reference sequence). The CDR3 DNA sequence: TGTGCCTGGAGCCAAAGGGGGTCTGCTTTCTTT. This sequence encodes CAWSQRGSAFF.

The chain couples TRBV7-8 to TRBJ1-5; TRBD1 matches at 8 bases. V was clipped by 2 bases and J by 7 bases; unmatched bases: 10. Germline V CDR1 and CDR2: SGHVS, FQNEAQ. This CDR3 spans 16 amino acids. CDR3 protein: CASSLQGTGKGQPQHF. CDR3 in DNA: TGTGCCAGCAGCTTACAAGGGACAGGCAAGGGACAGCCCCAGCATTTT.

There are a few counts of this clone. The CDR3 reads CAIRSGSPNTEAFF. The CDR3 coding sequence is TGTGCCATCAGATCAGGGTCTCCGAACACTGAAGCTTTCTTT. V gene TRBV10-3 combines with J gene TRBJ1-1, with D perhaps TRBD1 (5 bases). The germline V and J ends were trimmed by 6 bases and 1 base, with 12 bases remaining between them. Germline V CDR1 and CDR2: ENHRY, SYGVKD. The CDR3 runs to 14 residues.

The CDR3 sequence is CASTGTALSSGANVLTF. CDR3 bases: TGTGCCAGCACTGGGACAGCCTTAAGCTCTGGGGCCAACGTCCTGACTTTC. The chain is built from TRBV2 and TRBJ2-6; TRBD1 agrees at 7 bases. Losses at the gene ends were 7 bases for V and 0 bases for J; bases not matched to a gene: 9. Germline loops: CDR1 SNHLY, CDR2 FYNNEI. This CDR3 region has 17 residues.

Comment on this clone: This specimen includes other DNA sequences encoding the same CDR3. CDR3 loop: CASSYSRTGGYEQYF. The CDR3 DNA reads as TGTGCCAGCAGTTACTCTCGGACAGGTGGCTACGAGCAGTACTTC. V usage is TRBV6-5 and J usage is TRBJ2-7, with 7 bases identical to TRBD1. The ends lost 0 bases at V and 3 bases at J; junction bases unmatched: 5. The V gene's germline CDR1 is MNHEY and CDR2 SVGAGI. The CDR3 runs 15 residues.

The chain recombines TRBV7-9 with TRBJ1-1, with D uncertain. V shed 4 bases and J shed 1 base, with 7 bases lying between them. The CDR3 covers 13 residues. Germline CDR1 reads SEHNR; CDR2 reads FQNEAQ (reference sequence). CDR3 protein: CASSSPGNTEAFF. CDR3 coding DNA: TGTGCCAGCAGCTCGCCGGGGAACACTGAAGCTTTCTTT.

The chain joins TRBV2 to TRBJ2-3; 7 nucleotides match TRBD2. V was clipped by 4 bases and J by 3 bases; unmatched bases: 7. The germline gives CDR1 SNHLY, CDR2 FYNNEI. This CDR3 has 15 residues. CDR3: CASSGGWGGTDTQYF. CDR3 nucleotide sequence: TGTGCCAGCAGTGGGGGGTGGGGGGGTACAGATACGCAGTATTTT.

The chain joins TRBV27 to TRBJ2-7, with TRBD1 matching over 8 bases. This CDR3 contains 13 residues. CDR1 and CDR2 from the germline V gene are MNHEY and SMNVEV (reference sequence). The V gene end was trimmed by 6 bases and the J gene end by 1 base; junction bases not matched to a gene: 2. The CDR3 loop is CASRGQGSYEQYF. The CDR3 DNA reads as TGTGCCAGCAGAGGACAGGGTTCCTACGAGCAGTACTTC.

This chain connects TRBV27 to TRBJ1-2, with TRBD1 as a possible D gene (6 bases). This CDR3 is built from 16 residues. From germline, CDR1 is MNHEY and CDR2 SMNVEV (reference sequence). V was pared by 3 bases and J by 1 base, with 15 bases between. CDR3 in DNA: TGTGCCAGCAGTTTGGGCAGGGGAAACCTTAACTATGGCTACACCTTC. Its protein product is CASSLGRGNLNYGYTF.

The genes are TRBV15 and TRBJ2-3; D not resolved. V shed 0 bases and J shed 8 bases, with 6 bases lying between them. In germline, CDR1 is LNHNV, CDR2 YYDKDF (reference sequence). This CDR3 contains 12 residues. The CDR3 loop is CATSRDLVTQYF. As DNA, the CDR3 is TGTGCCACCAGCAGAGATTTAGTTACGCAGTATTTT.

The rearrangement links TRBV2 to TRBJ1-1; maybe TRBD1 (5 bases). V lost 6 bases and J 4 bases, leaving 24 bases between the germline ends. In germline, CDR1 is SNHLY, CDR2 FYNNEI. The CDR3 runs 17 residues. The CDR3 DNA sequence: TGTGCCAGCAGGGCCCCAATAATCAGGGAGGGTACCACTGAAGCTTTCTTT. This translates into CASRAPIIREGTTEAFF.

This clone was found a few times. The CDR3 region is CASSVAPAGAGDTQYF. CDR3 sequence (DNA): TGTGCCAGCAGCGTAGCTCCGGCAGGGGCTGGGGATACGCAGTATTTT. This chain connects TRBV9 to TRBJ2-3, with D possibly TRBD1 on 6 matching bases. This CDR3 contains 16 residues. CDR1 is SGDLS, CDR2 YYNGEE, per germline. The V gene lost 0 bases and the J gene lost 6 bases, with 17 bases spanning the gap.

This rearrangement joins TRBV7-6 to TRBJ2-3; no clear D gene. This CDR3 is built from 13 residues. Trimming shortened V by 5 bases and J by 7 bases, and 13 bases separated the two germline ends. Looked up from germline, CDR1 is SGHVS and CDR2 is FNYEAQ. The CDR3 sequence is CASSPTDGYTQYF. The CDR3 DNA is TGTGCCAGCAGCCCAACTGACGGGTATACGCAGTATTTT.